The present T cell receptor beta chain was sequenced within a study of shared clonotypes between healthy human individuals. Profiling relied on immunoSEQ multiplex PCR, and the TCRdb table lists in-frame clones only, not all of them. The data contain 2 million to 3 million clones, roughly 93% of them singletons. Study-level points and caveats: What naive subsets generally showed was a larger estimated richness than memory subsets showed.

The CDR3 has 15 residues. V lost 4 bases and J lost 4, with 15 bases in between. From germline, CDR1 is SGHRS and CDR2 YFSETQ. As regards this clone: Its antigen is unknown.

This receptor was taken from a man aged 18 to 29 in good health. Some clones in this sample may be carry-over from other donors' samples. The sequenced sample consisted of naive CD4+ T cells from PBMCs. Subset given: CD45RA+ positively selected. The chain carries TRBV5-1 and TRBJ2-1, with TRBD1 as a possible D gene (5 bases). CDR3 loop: CASSLGAILYNEQFF. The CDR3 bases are TGCGCCAGCAGCCTAGGGGCTATCCTTTACAATGAGCAGTTCTTC.